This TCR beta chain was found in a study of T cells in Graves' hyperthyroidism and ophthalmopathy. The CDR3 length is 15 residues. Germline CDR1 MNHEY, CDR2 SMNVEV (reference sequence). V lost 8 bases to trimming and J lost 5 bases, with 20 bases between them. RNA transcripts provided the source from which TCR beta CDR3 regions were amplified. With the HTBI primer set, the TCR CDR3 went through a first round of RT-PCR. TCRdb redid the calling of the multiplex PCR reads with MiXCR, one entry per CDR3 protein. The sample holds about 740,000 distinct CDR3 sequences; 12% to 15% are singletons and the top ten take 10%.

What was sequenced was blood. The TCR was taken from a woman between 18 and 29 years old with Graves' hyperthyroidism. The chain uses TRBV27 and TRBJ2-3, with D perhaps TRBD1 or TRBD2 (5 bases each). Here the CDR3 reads CASRTARDGGDTQYF. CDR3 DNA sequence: TGTGCCAGCCGAACGGCCCGGGACGGTGGAGATACGCAGTATTTT.